This T cell receptor beta chain was obtained from a study of control samples from healthy donors and cancer patients. The repertoire was sequenced with immunoSEQ multiplex PCR; TCRdb's copy has only in-frame clones and lacks some. The data hold around 64,000 clones, with roughly 89% observed a single time. Trimming took off 7 bases at V and 1 base at J, with 13 bases between the two ends. Germline assignment: CDR1 SNHLY and CDR2 FYNNEI. The CDR3 covers 14 residues. The sequence was obtained from a man between 60 and 75 years old with colorectal cancer. The sequenced material came from PBMCs. The rearrangement uses TRBV2 and TRBJ1-2; tentatively, D is TRBD1 (6 bases). The CDR3 nucleotides are TGTGCCAGCACTCGGGACACATTTAACTATGGCTACACCTTC. It codes for CASTRDTFNYGYTF.